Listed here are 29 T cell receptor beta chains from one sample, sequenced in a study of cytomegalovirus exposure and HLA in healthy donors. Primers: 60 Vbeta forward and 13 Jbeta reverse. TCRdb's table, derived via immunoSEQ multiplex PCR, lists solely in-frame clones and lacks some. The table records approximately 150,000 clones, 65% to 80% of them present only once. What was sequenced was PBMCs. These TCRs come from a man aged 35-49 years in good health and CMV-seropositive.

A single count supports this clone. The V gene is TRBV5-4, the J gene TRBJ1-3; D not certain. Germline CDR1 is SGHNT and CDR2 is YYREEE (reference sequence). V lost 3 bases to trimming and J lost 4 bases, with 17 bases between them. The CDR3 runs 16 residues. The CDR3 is CASSSGPTGAGNTIYF. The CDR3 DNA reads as TGTGCCAGCAGCTCTGGACCGACGGGAGCAGGAAACACCATATATTTT.

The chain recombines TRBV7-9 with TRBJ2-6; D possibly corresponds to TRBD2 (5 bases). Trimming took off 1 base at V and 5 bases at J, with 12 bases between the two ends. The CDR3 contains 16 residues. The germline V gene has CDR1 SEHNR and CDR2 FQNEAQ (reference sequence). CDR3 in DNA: TGTGCCAGCAGCTTAGTAGAGGGAGCCTGGGCCAACGTCCTGACTTTC. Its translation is CASSLVEGAWANVLTF.

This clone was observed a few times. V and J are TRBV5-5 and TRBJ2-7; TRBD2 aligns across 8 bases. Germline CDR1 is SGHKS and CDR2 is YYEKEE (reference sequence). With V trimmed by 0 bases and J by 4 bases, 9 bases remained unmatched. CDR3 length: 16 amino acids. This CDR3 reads CASSLAGGGQWYEQYF. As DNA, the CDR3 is TGTGCCAGCAGCTTGGCCGGGGGGGGGCAGTGGTACGAGCAGTACTTC.

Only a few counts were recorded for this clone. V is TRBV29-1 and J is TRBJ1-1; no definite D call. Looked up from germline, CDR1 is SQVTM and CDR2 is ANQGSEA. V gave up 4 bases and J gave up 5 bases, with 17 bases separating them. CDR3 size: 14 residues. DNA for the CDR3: TGCAGCGTTGTGGCCTTCGGGGTAGGAACTGAAGCTTTCTTT. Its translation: CSVVAFGVGTEAFF. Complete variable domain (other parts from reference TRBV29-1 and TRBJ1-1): SAVISQKPSRDICQRGTSLTIQCQVDSQVTMMFWYRQQPGQSLTLIATANQGSEATYESGFVIDKFPISRPNLTFSTLTVSNMSPEDSSIYLCSVVAFGVGTEAFFGQGTRLTVV.

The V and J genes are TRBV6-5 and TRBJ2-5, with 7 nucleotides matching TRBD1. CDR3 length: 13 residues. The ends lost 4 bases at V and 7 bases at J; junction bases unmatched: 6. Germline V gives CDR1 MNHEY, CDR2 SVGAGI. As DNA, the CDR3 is TGTGCCAGCAGTTCTGACAGGGTTGGGACCCAGTACTTC. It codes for CASSSDRVGTQYF.

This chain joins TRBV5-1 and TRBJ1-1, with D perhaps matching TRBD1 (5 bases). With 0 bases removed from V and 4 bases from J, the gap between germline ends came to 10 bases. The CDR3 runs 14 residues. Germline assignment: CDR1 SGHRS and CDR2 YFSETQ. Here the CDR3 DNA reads TGCGCCAGCAGCTTGGAGGGGTTGGGCACTGAAGCTTTCTTT. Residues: CASSLEGLGTEAFF.

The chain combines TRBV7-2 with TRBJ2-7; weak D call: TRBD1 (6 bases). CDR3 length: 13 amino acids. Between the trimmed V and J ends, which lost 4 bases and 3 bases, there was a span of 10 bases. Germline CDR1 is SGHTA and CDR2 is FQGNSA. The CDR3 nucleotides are TGTGCCAGCAGCTCTTACAGGGACTACGAGCAGTACTTC. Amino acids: CASSSYRDYEQYF.

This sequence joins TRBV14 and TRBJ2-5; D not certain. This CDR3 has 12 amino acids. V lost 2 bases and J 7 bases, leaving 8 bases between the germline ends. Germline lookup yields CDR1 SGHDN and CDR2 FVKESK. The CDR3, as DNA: TGTGCCAGCAGCCAATCAAGAGGGACCCAGTACTTC. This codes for CASSQSRGTQYF.

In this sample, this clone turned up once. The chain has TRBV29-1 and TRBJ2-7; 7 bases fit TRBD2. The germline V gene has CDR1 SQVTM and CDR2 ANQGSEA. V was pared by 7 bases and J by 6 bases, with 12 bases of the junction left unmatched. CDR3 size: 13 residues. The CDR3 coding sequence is TGCAGCGGACGCCCAACCAGGGAGGGCGAGCAGTACTTC. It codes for CSGRPTREGEQYF.

CDR3 residues: CASSSRSYNEQFF. CDR3 sequence (DNA): TGTGCCAGCAGTTCTCGGAGCTACAATGAGCAGTTCTTC. V gene TRBV2 combines with J gene TRBJ2-1; D is uncertain. The V end lost 5 bases, the J end lost 3 bases, and 8 bases lay between the germline ends. The CDR3 is made up of 13 amino acids. Germline V gives CDR1 SNHLY, CDR2 FYNNEI.

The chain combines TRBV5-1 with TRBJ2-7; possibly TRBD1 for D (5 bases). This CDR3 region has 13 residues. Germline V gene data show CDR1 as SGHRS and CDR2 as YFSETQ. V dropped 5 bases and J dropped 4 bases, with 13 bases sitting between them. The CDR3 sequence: CASRVGLTYEQYF. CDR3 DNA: TGCGCCAGCAGGGTGGGGCTAACGTACGAGCAGTACTTC. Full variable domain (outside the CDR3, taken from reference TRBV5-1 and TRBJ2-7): KAGVTQTPRYLIKTRGQQVTLSCSPISGHRSVSWYQQTPGQGLQFLFEYFSETQRNKGNFPGRFSGRQFSNSRSEMNVSTLELGDSALYLCASRVGLTYEQYFGPGTRLTVT.

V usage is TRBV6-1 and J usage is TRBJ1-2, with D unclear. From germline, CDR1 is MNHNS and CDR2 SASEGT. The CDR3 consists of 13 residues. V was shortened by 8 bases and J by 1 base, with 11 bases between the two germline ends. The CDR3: CASSRDINYGYTF. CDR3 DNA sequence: TGTGCCAGCTCCAGAGACATTAACTATGGCTACACCTTC.

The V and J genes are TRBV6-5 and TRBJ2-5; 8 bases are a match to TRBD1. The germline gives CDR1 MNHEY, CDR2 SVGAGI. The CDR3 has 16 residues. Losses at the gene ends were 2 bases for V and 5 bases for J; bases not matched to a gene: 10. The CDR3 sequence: CASSYTRDRLMETQYF. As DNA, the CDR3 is TGTGCCAGCAGTTACACCCGGGACAGGCTGATGGAGACCCAGTACTTC.

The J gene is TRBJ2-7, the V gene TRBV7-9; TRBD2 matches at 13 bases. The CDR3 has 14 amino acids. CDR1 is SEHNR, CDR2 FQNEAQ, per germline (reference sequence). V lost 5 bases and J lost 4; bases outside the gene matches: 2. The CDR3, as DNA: TGTGCCAGCAGCCCGACTAGCGGGAGGTACGAGCAGTACTTC. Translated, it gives CASSPTSGRYEQYF.

The CDR3 loop is CASSAGTSGGGYTDTQYF. The CDR3 DNA follows: TGTGCCAGCAGTGCCGGGACTAGCGGGGGGGGATACACAGATACGCAGTATTTT. The chain uses TRBV25-1 and TRBJ2-3, with 16 positions matching TRBD2. Germline lookup yields CDR1 MGHDK and CDR2 SYGVNS. V dropped 4 bases and J dropped 2; count of bases not matched to a gene: 6. The CDR3 is 18 amino acids.

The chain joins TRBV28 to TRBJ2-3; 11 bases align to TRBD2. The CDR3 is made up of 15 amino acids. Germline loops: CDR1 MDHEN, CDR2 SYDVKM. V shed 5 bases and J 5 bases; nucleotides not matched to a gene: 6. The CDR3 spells CASSPLAGGGDTQYF. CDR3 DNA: TGTGCCAGCAGTCCTCTAGCGGGAGGTGGAGATACGCAGTATTTT.

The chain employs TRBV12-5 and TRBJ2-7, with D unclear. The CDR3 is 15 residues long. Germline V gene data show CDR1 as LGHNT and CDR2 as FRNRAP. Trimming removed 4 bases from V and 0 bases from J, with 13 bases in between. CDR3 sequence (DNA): TGTGCTAGTGGTTCCCTAGGAAGAAGCTCCTACGAGCAGTACTTC. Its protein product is CASGSLGRSSYEQYF.

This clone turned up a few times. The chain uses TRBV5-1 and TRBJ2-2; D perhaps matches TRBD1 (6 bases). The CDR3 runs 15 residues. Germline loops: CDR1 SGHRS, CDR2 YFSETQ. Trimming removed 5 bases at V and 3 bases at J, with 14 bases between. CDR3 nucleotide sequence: TGCGCCAGCAGTTCTGACAGGCCAGACACCGGGGAGCTGTTTTTT. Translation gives CASSSDRPDTGELFF. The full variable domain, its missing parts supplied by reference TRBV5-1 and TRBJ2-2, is KAGVTQTPRYLIKTRGQQVTLSCSPISGHRSVSWYQQTPGQGLQFLFEYFSETQRNKGNFPGRFSGRQFSNSRSEMNVSTLELGDSALYLCASSSDRPDTGELFFGEGSRLTVL.

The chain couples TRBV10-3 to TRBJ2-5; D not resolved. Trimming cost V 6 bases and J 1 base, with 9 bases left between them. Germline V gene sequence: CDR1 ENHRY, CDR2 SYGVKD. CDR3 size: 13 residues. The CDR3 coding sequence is TGTGCCATCAGCCCCTCCCTCCAAGAGACCCAGTACTTC. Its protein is CAISPSLQETQYF.

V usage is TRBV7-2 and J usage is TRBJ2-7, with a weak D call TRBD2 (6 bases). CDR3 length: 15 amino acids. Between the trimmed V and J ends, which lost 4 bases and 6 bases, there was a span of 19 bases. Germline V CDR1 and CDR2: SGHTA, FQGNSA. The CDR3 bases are TGTGCCAGCAGCTCCAGCGCGCGGGGCCCGGGCGAGCAGTACTTC. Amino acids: CASSSSARGPGEQYF.

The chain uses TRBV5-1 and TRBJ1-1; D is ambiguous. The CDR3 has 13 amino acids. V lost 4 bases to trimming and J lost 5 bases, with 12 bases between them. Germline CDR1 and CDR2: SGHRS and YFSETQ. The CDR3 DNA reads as TGCGCCAGCAGCGTCGCGTCTCGGACTGAAGCTTTCTTT. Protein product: CASSVASRTEAFF.

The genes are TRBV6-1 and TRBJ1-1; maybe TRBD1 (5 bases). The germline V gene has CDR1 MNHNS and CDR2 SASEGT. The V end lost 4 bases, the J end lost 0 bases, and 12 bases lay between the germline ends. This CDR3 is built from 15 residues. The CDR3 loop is CASSVQTELNTEAFF. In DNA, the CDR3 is TGTGCCAGCAGTGTACAGACAGAGCTGAACACTGAAGCTTTCTTT.

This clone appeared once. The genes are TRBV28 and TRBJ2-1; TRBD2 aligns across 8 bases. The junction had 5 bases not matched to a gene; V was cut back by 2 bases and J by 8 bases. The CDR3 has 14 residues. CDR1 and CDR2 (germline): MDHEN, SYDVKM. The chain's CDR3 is CASSLRLAIDEQFF. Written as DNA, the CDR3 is TGTGCCAGCAGTTTACGACTAGCGATCGATGAGCAGTTCTTC.

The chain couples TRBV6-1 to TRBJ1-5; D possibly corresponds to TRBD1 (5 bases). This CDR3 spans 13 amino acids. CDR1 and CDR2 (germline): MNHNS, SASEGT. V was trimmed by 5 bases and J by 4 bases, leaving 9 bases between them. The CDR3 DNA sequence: TGTGCCAGCAGTCGGGGGTATAATCAGCCCCAGCATTTT. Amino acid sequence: CASSRGYNQPQHF.

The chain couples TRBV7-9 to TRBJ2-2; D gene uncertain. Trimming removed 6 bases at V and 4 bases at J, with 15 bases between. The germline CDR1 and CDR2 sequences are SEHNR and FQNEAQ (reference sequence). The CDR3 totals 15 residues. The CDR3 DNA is TGTGCCAGCAGTCGCGCGCCCCGAGGCACCGGGGAGCTGTTTTTT. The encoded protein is CASSRAPRGTGELFF. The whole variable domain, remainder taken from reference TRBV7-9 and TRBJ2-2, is DTGVSQNPRHKITKRGQNVTFRCDPISEHNRLYWYRQTLGQGPEFLTYFQNEAQLEKSRLLSDRFSAERPKGSFSTLEIQRTEQGDSAMYLCASSRAPRGTGELFFGEGSRLTVL.

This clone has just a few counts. CDR3 nucleotides: TGTGCCAGCAGGGCGGTAGGGGGCGCGGAGACCCAGTACTTC. Its translation: CASRAVGGAETQYF. This chain joins TRBV28 and TRBJ2-5; 7 nucleotides match TRBD1. The CDR3 contains 14 residues. Germline CDR1 and CDR2: MDHEN and SYDVKM. V was clipped by 6 bases and J by 5 bases; unmatched bases: 9.

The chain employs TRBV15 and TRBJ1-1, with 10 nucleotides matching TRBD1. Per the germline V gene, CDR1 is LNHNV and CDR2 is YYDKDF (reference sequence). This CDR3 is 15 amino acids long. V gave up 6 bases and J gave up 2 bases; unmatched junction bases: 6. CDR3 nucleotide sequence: TGTGCCACCAGACCACGACAGGGGGCAAACACTGAAGCTTTCTTT. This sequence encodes CATRPRQGANTEAFF.

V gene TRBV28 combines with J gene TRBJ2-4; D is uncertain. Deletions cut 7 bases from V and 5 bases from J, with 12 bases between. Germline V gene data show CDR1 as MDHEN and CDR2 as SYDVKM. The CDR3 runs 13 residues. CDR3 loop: CASTVGIENIQYF. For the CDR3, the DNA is TGTGCCAGCACCGTCGGTATAGAAAACATTCAGTACTTC.

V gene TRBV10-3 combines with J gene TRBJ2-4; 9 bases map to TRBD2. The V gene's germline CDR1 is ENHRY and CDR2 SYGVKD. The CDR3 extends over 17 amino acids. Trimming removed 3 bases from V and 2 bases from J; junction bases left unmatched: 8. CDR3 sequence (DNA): TGTGCCATCAGTGAACAATTAGCGGGGGTAACCAAAAACATTCAGTACTTC. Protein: CAISEQLAGVTKNIQYF.